This T cell receptor (beta chain) emerged from a study of blood T cell repertoires in COVID-19. In the study overall: Spain, Italy and the United States supplied samples that represented acute and convalescent COVID-19. From T cells, B-cell-depleted T cells, or PBMCs came the material, which was cDNA or gDNA.

V lost 3 bases to trimming and J lost 7 bases; unmatched junction nucleotides: 0. Germline V lookup: CDR1 SGHRS, CDR2 YFSETQ. The CDR3 is 13 amino acids. In the original processing: Estimated nucleated cell counts came from reference gene primer amplification. Generated by immunoSEQ multiplex PCR, the TCRdb table keeps only in-frame clones and is missing some. That table is the source of V, J and clone size, and D and trimming were worked out from the DNA. The table includes approximately 300,000 clones, around 89% detected once. The Seattle site enrolled patients during active infection and followed them longitudinally.

This receptor was identified in a woman aged 40 to 50 with COVID-19, enrolled during active disease. The chain employs TRBV5-1 and TRBJ1-5; TRBD1 aligns across 11 bases. Sequencing was done on a sample of peripheral blood. CDR3 loop: CASSWTGGQPQHF. In DNA, the CDR3 is TGCGCCAGCAGCTGGACAGGGGGCCAGCCCCAGCATTTT.